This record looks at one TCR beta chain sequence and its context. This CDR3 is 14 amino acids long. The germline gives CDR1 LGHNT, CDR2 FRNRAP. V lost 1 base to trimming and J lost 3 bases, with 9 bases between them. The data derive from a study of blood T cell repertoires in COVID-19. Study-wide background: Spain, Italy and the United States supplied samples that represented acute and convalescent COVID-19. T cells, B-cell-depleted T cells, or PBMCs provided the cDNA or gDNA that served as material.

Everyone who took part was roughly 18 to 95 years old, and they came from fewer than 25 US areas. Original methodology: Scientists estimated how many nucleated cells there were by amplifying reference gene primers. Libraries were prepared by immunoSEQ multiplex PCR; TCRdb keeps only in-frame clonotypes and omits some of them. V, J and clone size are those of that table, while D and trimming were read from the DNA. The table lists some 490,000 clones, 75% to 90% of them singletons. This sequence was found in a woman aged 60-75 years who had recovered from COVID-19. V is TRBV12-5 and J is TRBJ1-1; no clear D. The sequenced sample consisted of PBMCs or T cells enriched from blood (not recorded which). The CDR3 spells CASGLGELYTEAFF. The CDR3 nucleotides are TGTGCTAGTGGTTTGGGGGAGCTCTACACTGAAGCTTTCTTT.